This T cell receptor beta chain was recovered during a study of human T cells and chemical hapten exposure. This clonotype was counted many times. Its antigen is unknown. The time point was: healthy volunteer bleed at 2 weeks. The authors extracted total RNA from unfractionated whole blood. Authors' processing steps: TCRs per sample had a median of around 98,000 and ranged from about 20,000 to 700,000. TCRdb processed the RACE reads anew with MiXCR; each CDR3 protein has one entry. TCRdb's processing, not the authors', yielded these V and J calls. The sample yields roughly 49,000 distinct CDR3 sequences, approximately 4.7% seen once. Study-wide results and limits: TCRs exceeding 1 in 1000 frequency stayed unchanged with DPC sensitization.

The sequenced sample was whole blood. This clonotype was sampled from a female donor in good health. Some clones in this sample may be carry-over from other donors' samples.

In nucleotides, the CDR3 is TGTGCCAGCAGCTTAAAGGCCGCGGGGGCTGCCGGTAAGGATGAGCAGTTCTTC. Translated, it gives CASSLKAAGAAGKDEQFF. The chain uses TRBV7-8 and TRBJ2-1; possibly TRBD2 for D (7 bases). The CDR3 is 18 amino acids. V lost 2 bases, J lost 8 bases, and 25 bases lay in between. Germline CDR1 reads SGHVS; CDR2 reads FQNEAQ.